Following are 27 T cell receptor beta chains from one sample sequenced in a study of control samples from healthy donors and cancer patients. Profiled with immunoSEQ multiplex PCR; TCRdb holds only in-frame clones, not every one. The data hold around 110,000 clones, with over 75% observed a single time. Source material: PBMCs. Source of these receptors: a woman aged 50 to 65 with colorectal cancer.

This clone was counted a few times. The chain uses TRBV7-9 and TRBJ2-7, with a tentative D call TRBD1 (5 bases). V lost 6 bases and J 7 bases, leaving 22 bases between the germline ends. The CDR3 consists of 15 residues. CDR1 and CDR2 (germline): SEHNR, FQNEAQ (reference sequence). The CDR3 DNA reads as TGTGCCAGCAGTTCTAACAGGTCCCCGTCGAGGGAGCAGTACTTC. It is translated as CASSSNRSPSREQYF.

The chain couples TRBV24-1 to TRBJ1-3, with 7 bases identical to TRBD1. V shed 2 bases, J shed 0 bases, and the junction held 9 bases outside the gene matches. From germline, CDR1 is KGHDR and CDR2 SFDVKD. The CDR3 is made up of 18 amino acids. CDR3 sequence: CATSDSDTQGGSGNTIYF. The CDR3 DNA is TGTGCCACCAGTGATTCCGATACTCAGGGGGGCTCTGGAAACACCATATATTTT.

The V gene is TRBV5-4, the J gene TRBJ1-4; D gene unclear. V lost 4 bases and J lost 8, with 21 bases in between. The CDR3 covers 16 residues. Germline CDR1 is SGHNT and CDR2 is YYREEE (reference sequence). The CDR3 DNA follows: TGTGCCAGCAGCCCCGGAAGGTCCGGGGATCCCGAAAAACTGTTTTTT. Translated, it gives CASSPGRSGDPEKLFF.

This clone was counted a single time. V gene TRBV30 combines with J gene TRBJ2-7; D unclear. The CDR3 has 12 amino acids. Germline values: CDR1 GTSNPN, CDR2 SVGIG (reference sequence). The ends were cut back, 0 bases at V and 2 bases at J, with 5 bases in the middle. This chain's CDR3 is CAWSVGAYEQYF. The DNA for the CDR3 is TGTGCCTGGAGTGTAGGAGCCTACGAGCAGTACTTC.

The CDR3, as DNA: TGTGCCAGCAGCTTGATTGGAGCCTACGAGCAGTACTTC. It is translated as CASSLIGAYEQYF. V gene TRBV5-4 combines with J gene TRBJ2-7; D is ambiguous. The germline V gene has CDR1 SGHNT and CDR2 YYREEE (reference sequence). CDR3 length: 13 amino acids. Trimming removed 1 base from V and 2 bases from J, with 7 bases in between.

The chain carries TRBV30 and TRBJ2-1; TRBD2 matches 7 bases. The CDR3 is made up of 15 amino acids. Looked up from germline, CDR1 is GTSNPN and CDR2 is SVGIG (reference sequence). The J segment lost 8 bases and the V segment lost 6 bases, leaving 16 bases of the junction unmatched. CDR3 in amino acids: CACTRAGVARDEQFF. As DNA, the CDR3 is TGTGCCTGCACTAGGGCGGGGGTGGCGAGAGATGAGCAGTTCTTC. Looking up the rest from reference TRBV30 and TRBJ2-1 gives the full variable domain: SQTIHQWPATLVQPVGSPLSLECTVEGTSNPNLYWYRQAAGRGLQLLFYSVGIGQISSEVPQNLSASRPQDRQFILSSKKLLLSDSGFYLCACTRAGVARDEQFFGPGTRLTVL.

The chain couples TRBV5-1 to TRBJ1-2; tentative D call: TRBD1 (5 bases). The V gene's germline CDR1 is SGHRS and CDR2 YFSETQ. CDR3 length: 13 residues. Trimming took off 4 bases at V and 5 bases at J, with 12 bases between the two ends. The CDR3 bases are TGCGCCAGCAGCCCGAGGGACGGGTATGGCTACACCTTC. It is translated as CASSPRDGYGYTF.

The V call is TRBV11-2, the J call TRBJ1-4; no clear D gene. V lost 5 bases and J lost 0, with 7 bases in between. Germline V gives CDR1 SGHAT, CDR2 FQNNGV. The CDR3 has 14 residues. CDR3 nucleotide sequence: TGTGCCAGCAGCCCCGTTGCAACTAATGAAAAACTGTTTTTT. This gives the protein CASSPVATNEKLFF.

The V call is TRBV7-8, the J call TRBJ2-7, with D tentatively TRBD1 (5 bases). The germline V gene encodes CDR1 SGHVS and CDR2 FQNEAQ. V was pared by 1 base and J by 2 bases, with 15 bases between. The CDR3 is made up of 16 amino acids. The CDR3, as DNA: TGTGCCAGCAGCTTAGTTGGCAGGGATGTCACCTACGAGCAGTACTTC. This sequence encodes CASSLVGRDVTYEQYF.

The rearrangement joins TRBV2 to TRBJ2-5, with a tentative D call TRBD2 (5 bases). Germline values: CDR1 SNHLY, CDR2 FYNNEI. The CDR3 contains 14 residues. Trimming removed 3 bases from V and 1 base from J, with 9 bases in between. CDR3 DNA: TGTGCCAGCAGTGATAGCGAGGGCCAAGAGACCCAGTACTTC. It specifies CASSDSEGQETQYF.

The chain uses TRBV11-1 and TRBJ1-2; 7 positions match TRBD1. With V trimmed by 4 bases and J by 8 bases, 7 bases remained unmatched. CDR3 length: 13 amino acids. Germline-derived CDR1 and CDR2 are SGHAT and FQDESV (reference sequence). CDR3 amino acids: CASSSAGTAGYTF. CDR3 sequence (DNA): TGTGCCAGCAGCTCCGCCGGGACAGCCGGCTACACCTTC.

This chain joins TRBV28 and TRBJ2-7; D remains ambiguous. V was trimmed by 6 bases and J by 7 bases, leaving 10 bases between them. CDR1 and CDR2 (germline): MDHEN, SYDVKM. The CDR3 totals 11 residues. The CDR3 reads CASSVEGEQYF. DNA for the CDR3: TGTGCCAGCAGCGTAGAAGGTGAGCAGTACTTC.

The chain recombines TRBV10-1 with TRBJ2-3; 10 bases map to TRBD2. V shed 1 base, J shed 2 bases, and the junction held 6 bases outside the gene matches. Germline V gives CDR1 WNHNN, CDR2 SYGVQD (reference sequence). This CDR3 has 17 residues. The CDR3: CASSEFFGTSDTDTQYF. The CDR3 coding sequence is TGCGCCAGCAGTGAGTTCTTTGGGACTAGCGACACAGATACGCAGTATTTT.

This clone is a singleton in its sample. This chain joins TRBV19 and TRBJ2-2; the D is unclear. Looked up from germline, CDR1 is LNHDA and CDR2 is SQIVND (reference sequence). The ends were cut back, 6 bases at V and 8 bases at J, with 13 bases in the middle. CDR3 length: 13 residues. As DNA, the CDR3 is TGTGCCAGTAGCTCGATAGGGTCTGGGGAGCTGTTTTTT. Translated, it gives CASSSIGSGELFF. Looking up the rest from reference TRBV19 and TRBJ2-2 gives the full variable domain: DGGITQSPKYLFRKEGQNVTLSCEQNLNHDAMYWYRQDPGQGLRLIYYSQIVNDFQKGDIAEGYSVSREKKESFPLTVTSAQKNPTAFYLCASSSIGSGELFFGEGSRLTVL.

The chain employs TRBV4-1 and TRBJ2-4; 7 bases are shared with TRBD1. Losses at the gene ends were 2 bases for V and 7 bases for J; bases not matched to a gene: 5. CDR3 length: 14 residues. From germline, CDR1 is MGHRA and CDR2 YSYEKL. CDR3 in amino acids: CASSQTGQVNIQYF. In DNA form, the CDR3 reads TGCGCCAGCAGCCAAACCGGACAGGTTAACATTCAGTACTTC.

The CDR3 DNA sequence: TGTGCCTGGAGTAGGTCTTTATACGAGCAGTACTTC. It encodes CAWSRSLYEQYF. The V gene is TRBV30, the J gene TRBJ2-7, with D unresolved. The CDR3 runs 12 residues. Trimming left V 2 bases short and J 4 bases short, with 9 bases between. Germline-derived CDR1 and CDR2 are GTSNPN and SVGIG (reference sequence).

V and J are TRBV19 and TRBJ1-3, with D uncertain. The germline V gene encodes CDR1 LNHDA and CDR2 SQIVND (reference sequence). This CDR3 region has 16 residues. V was shortened by 8 bases and J by 0 bases, with 17 bases between the two germline ends. Here the CDR3 DNA reads TGTGCCAGTTCCCGTCGACTTACTGGCTCTGGAAACACCATATATTTT. Its translation: CASSRRLTGSGNTIYF.

This chain uses TRBV13 with TRBJ1-3; D is undetermined. CDR3 size: 14 residues. Germline loops: CDR1 PRHDT, CDR2 FYEKMQ (reference sequence). Trimming removed 1 base at V and 3 bases at J, with 7 bases between. The CDR3 DNA follows: TGTGCCAGCAGCTTAGCCAGTCGTGGAAACACCATATATTTT. It translates to CASSLASRGNTIYF.

The chain employs TRBV4-1 and TRBJ2-2; D is unresolved. The CDR3 runs to 16 residues. The germline CDR1 and CDR2 sequences are MGHRA and YSYEKL. V lost 4 bases to trimming and J lost 2 bases, with 14 bases between them. As DNA, the CDR3 is TGCGCCAGCAGCCTCCTAGGGTCCGCCAACACCGGGGAGCTGTTTTTT. Protein sequence: CASSLLGSANTGELFF.

The J gene is TRBJ1-1, the V gene TRBV6-5, with D unclear. The CDR3 loop spans 13 amino acids. From germline, CDR1 is MNHEY and CDR2 SVGAGI. V lost 6 bases to trimming and J lost 0 bases, with 8 bases between them. The CDR3 region is CASSDGLNTEAFF. CDR3 nucleotide sequence: TGTGCCAGCAGCGACGGGCTGAACACTGAAGCTTTCTTT.

The chain recombines TRBV7-3 with TRBJ2-6; D remains unclear. The germline gives CDR1 SGHTA, CDR2 FQGTGA. V dropped 5 bases and J dropped 4 bases, with 12 bases sitting between them. The CDR3 consists of 15 residues. CDR3 bases: TGTGCCAGCAGCCCCGCAGTACAAGGGGCCAACGTCCTGACTTTC. Translation gives CASSPAVQGANVLTF.

The gene calls are TRBV9 and TRBJ2-2; 9 bases line up with TRBD2. The CDR3 runs 18 residues. Germline-derived CDR1 and CDR2 are SGDLS and YYNGEE. J lost 1 base, V lost 0 bases, and 7 bases had no gene match. The CDR3 here is CASSVVRLAAMNTGELFF. CDR3 DNA sequence: TGTGCCAGCAGCGTAGTAAGACTAGCGGCCATGAACACCGGGGAGCTGTTTTTT. The complete variable domain, with remaining parts taken from reference TRBV9 and TRBJ2-2, reads DSGVTQTPKHLITATGQRVTLRCSPRSGDLSVYWYQQSLDQGLQFLIQYYNGEERAKGNILERFSAQQFPDLHSELNLSSLELGDSALYFCASSVVRLAAMNTGELFFGEGSRLTVL.

This chain joins TRBV14 and TRBJ2-1; a possible D gene is TRBD2 (5 bases). Trimming stripped 1 base from V and 5 bases from J, with 15 bases between. Germline V gene data show CDR1 as SGHDN and CDR2 as FVKESK. The CDR3 extends over 16 amino acids. The CDR3 nucleotides are TGTGCCAGCAGCCAAGGGAAGGGAGTCCGGAACAATGAGCAGTTCTTC. It is translated as CASSQGKGVRNNEQFF. The full variable domain, with the rest looked up from reference TRBV14 and TRBJ2-1, is EAGVTQFPSHSVIEKGQTVTLRCDPISGHDNLYWYRRVMGKEIKFLLHFVKESKQDESGMPNNRFLAERTGGTYSTLKVQPAELEDSGVYFCASSQGKGVRNNEQFFGPGTRLTVL.

V and J are TRBV28 and TRBJ1-5; 9 nucleotides line up with TRBD1. V lost 2 bases to trimming and J lost 0 bases; unmatched junction nucleotides: 5. The CDR3 runs to 17 residues. CDR1 MDHEN and CDR2 SYDVKM come from the germline V gene. CDR3 amino acids: CASSLATGGFSNQPQHF. The CDR3 DNA reads TGTGCCAGCAGTTTAGCAACAGGGGGCTTTAGCAATCAGCCCCAGCATTTT.

The rearrangement uses TRBV6-6 and TRBJ1-1; 12 bases fit TRBD1. Germline V gene data show CDR1 as MNHNY and CDR2 as SVGAGI (reference sequence). The trim removed 2 bases at V and 4 bases at J, leaving 2 bases unmatched. There are 15 residues in the CDR3. The CDR3 nucleotides read TGTGCCAGCAGTTACCGGGGACAGGGGGCCACTGAAGCTTTCTTT. Translated: CASSYRGQGATEAFF.

V usage is TRBV20-1 and J usage is TRBJ1-2; D unclear. This CDR3 has 11 residues. Looked up from germline, CDR1 is DFQATT and CDR2 is SNEGSKA (reference sequence). Trimming shortened V by 5 bases and J by 6 bases, and 10 bases separated the two germline ends. CDR3 protein: CSAAPADGYTF. The CDR3 coding sequence is TGCAGTGCTGCCCCAGCGGATGGCTACACCTTC.

This clone was picked up one time. The chain carries TRBV6-5 and TRBJ1-2; 8 bases align to TRBD1. Germline CDR1 is MNHEY and CDR2 is SVGAGI. The CDR3 length is 14 residues. Unmatched junction bases numbered 1, after V lost 2 bases and J lost 2 bases. The CDR3 sequence is CASSYQGANYGYTF. The CDR3 nucleotides are TGTGCCAGCAGTTACCAGGGGGCGAACTATGGCTACACCTTC.